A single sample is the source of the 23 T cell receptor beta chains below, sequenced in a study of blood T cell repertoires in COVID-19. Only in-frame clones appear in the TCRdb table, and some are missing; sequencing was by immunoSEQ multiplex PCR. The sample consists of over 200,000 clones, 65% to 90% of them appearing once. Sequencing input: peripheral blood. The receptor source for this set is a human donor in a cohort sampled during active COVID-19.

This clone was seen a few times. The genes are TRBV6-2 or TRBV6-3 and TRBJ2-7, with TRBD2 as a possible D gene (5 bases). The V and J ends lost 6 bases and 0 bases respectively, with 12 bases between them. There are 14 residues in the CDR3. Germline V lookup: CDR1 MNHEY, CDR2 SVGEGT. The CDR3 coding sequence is TGTGCCAGCAGCTCACTAGGAGTCTCCTACGAGCAGTACTTC. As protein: CASSSLGVSYEQYF.

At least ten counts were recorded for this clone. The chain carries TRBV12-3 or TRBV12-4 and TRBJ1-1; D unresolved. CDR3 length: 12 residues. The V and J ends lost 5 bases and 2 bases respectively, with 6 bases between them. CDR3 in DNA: TGTGCCAGCAGTCCTTATAACACTGAAGCTTTCTTT. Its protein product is CASSPYNTEAFF.

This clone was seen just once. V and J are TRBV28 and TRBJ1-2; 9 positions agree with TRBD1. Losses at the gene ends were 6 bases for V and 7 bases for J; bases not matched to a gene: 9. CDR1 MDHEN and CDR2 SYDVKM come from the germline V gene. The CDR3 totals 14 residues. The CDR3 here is CASRSDRGYSGYTF. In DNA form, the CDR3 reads TGTGCCAGCAGGTCCGACAGGGGGTATTCTGGCTACACCTTC.

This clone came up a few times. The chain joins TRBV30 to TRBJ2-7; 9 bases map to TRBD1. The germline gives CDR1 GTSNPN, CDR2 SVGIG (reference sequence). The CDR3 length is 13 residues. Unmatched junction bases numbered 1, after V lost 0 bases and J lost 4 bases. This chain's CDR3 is CAWSVGQGYEQYF. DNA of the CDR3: TGTGCCTGGAGTGTGGGACAGGGTTACGAGCAGTACTTC. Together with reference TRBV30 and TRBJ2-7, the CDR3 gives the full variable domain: SQTIHQWPATLVQPVGSPLSLECTVEGTSNPNLYWYRQAAGRGLQLLFYSVGIGQISSEVPQNLSASRPQDRQFILSSKKLLLSDSGFYLCAWSVGQGYEQYFGPGTRLTVT.

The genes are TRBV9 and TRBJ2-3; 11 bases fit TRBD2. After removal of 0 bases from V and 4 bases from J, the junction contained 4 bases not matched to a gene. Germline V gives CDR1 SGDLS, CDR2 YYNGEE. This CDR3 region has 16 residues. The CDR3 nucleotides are TGTGCCAGCAGCGTAGGGACTAGCGGGTCCGCAGATACGCAGTATTTT. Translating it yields CASSVGTSGSADTQYF.

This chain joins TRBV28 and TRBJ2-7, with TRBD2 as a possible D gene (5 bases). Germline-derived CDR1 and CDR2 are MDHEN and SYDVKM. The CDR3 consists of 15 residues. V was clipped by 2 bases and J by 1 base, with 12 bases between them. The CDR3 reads CASSLPRGLSYEQYF. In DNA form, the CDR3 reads TGTGCCAGCAGTTTACCCCGGGGTCTGTCCTACGAGCAGTACTTC.

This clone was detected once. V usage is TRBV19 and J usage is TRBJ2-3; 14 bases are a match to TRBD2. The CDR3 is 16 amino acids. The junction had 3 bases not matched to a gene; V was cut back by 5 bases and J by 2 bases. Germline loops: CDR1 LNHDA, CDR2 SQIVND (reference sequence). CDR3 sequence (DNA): TGTGCCAGTAGTGGGGGACTAGCGGGAGTCACAGATACGCAGTATTTT. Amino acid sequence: CASSGGLAGVTDTQYF.

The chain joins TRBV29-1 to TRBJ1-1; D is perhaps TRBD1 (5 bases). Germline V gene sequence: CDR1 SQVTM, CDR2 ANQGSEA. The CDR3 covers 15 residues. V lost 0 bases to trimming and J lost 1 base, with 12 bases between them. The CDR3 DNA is TGCAGCGTTGAAGATCAAGGGGTGGGGAACACTGAAGCTTTCTTT. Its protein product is CSVEDQGVGNTEAFF.

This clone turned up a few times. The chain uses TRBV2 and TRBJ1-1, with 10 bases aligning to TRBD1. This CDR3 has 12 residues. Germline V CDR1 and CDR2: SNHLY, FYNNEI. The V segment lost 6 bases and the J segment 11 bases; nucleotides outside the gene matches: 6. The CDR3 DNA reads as TGTGCCAGCAGACGGACAGGGGGAGACGCTTTCTTT. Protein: CASRRTGGDAFF.

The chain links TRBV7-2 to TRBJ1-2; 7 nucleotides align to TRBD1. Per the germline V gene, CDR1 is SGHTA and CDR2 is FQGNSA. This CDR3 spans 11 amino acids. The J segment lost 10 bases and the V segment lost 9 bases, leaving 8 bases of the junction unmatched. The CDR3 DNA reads TGTGCCAGTTCGACAGGGATCGACTACACCTTC. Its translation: CASSTGIDYTF.

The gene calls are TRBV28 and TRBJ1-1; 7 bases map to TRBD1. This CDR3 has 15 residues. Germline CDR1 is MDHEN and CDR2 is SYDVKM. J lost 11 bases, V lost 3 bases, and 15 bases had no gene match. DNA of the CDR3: TGTGCCAGCAGTTTGGTGACGGGACAGCTACTGGGGGCTTTCTTT. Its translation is CASSLVTGQLLGAFF.

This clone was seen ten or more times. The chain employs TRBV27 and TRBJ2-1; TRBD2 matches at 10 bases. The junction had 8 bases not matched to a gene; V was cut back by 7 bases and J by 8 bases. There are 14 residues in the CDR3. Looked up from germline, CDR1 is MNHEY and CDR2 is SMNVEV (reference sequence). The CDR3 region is CASNIAGGMDEQFF. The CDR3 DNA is TGTGCCAGCAATATAGCGGGAGGCATGGATGAGCAGTTCTTC.

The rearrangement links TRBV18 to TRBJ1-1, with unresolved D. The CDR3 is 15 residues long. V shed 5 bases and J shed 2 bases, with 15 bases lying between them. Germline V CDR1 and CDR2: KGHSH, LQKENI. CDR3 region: CASSSILHSNTEAFF. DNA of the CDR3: TGTGCCAGCTCATCCATACTTCACTCAAACACTGAAGCTTTCTTT. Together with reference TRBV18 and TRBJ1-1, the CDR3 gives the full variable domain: NAGVMQNPRHLVRRRGQEARLRCSPMKGHSHVYWYRQLPEEGLKFMVYLQKENIIDESGMPKERFSAEFPKEGPSILRIQQVVRGDSAAYFCASSSILHSNTEAFFGQGTRLTVV.

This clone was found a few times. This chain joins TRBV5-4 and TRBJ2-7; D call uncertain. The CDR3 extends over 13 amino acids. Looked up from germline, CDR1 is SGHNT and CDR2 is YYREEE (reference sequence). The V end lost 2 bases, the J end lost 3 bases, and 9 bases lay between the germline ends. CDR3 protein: CASSLDILYEQYF. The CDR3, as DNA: TGTGCCAGCAGCTTAGACATCCTCTACGAGCAGTACTTC.

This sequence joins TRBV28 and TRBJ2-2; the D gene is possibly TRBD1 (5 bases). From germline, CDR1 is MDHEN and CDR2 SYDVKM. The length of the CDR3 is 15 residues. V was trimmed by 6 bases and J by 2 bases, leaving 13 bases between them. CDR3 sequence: CASSLLDSNTGELFF. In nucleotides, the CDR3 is TGTGCCAGCAGCCTCCTAGACAGTAACACCGGGGAGCTGTTTTTT. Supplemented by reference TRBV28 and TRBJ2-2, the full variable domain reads DVKVTQSSRYLVKRTGEKVFLECVQDMDHENMFWYRQDPGLGLRLIYFSYDVKMKEKGDIPEGYSVSREKKERFSLILESASTNQTSMYLCASSLLDSNTGELFFGEGSRLTVL.

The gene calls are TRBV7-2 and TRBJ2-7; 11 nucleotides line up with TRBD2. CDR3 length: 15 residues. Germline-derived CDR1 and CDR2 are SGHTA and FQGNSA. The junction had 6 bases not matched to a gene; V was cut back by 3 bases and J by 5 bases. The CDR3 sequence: CASSFSGRAINEQYF. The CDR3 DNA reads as TGTGCCAGCAGCTTTAGCGGGAGGGCCATTAACGAGCAGTACTTC.

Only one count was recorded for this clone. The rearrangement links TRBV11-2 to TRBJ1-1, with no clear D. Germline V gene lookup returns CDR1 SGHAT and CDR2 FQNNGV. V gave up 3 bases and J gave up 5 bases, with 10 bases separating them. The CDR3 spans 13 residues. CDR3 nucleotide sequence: TGTGCCAGCAGCTTGTTTTCTTCGACTGAAGCTTTCTTT. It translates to CASSLFSSTEAFF.

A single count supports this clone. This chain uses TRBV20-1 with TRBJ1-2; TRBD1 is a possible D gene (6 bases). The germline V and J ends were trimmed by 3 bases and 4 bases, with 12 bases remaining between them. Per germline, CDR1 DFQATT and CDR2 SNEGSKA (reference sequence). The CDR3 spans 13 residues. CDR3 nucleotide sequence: TGCAGTGCTAGTCAGGGGCCCCGCTATGGCTACACCTTC. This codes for CSASQGPRYGYTF.

The DNA of the CDR3 is TGTGCCAGCAGCGAAACAGGGGGTTGGATAAGGACTGAAGCTTTCTTT. Its protein product is CASSETGGWIRTEAFF. V gene TRBV7-9 combines with J gene TRBJ1-1; TRBD1 matches at 8 bases. CDR3 length equals 16 residues. V gave up 5 bases and J gave up 5 bases; unmatched junction bases: 13. Germline V gene data show CDR1 as SEHNR and CDR2 as FQNEAQ (reference sequence).

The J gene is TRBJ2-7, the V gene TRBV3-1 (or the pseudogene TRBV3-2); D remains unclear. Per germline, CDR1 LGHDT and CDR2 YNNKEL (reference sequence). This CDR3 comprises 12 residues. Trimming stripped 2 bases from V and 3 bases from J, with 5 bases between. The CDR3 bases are TGTGCCAGCAGCCAATCTCTCTACGAGCAGTACTTC. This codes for CASSQSLYEQYF.

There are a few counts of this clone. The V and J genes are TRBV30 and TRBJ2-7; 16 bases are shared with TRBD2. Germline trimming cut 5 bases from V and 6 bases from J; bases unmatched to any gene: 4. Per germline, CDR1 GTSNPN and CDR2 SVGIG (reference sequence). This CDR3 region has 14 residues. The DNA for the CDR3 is TGTGCCTGGCAAGGGACTAGCGGGAGGGGCGAGCAGTACTTC. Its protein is CAWQGTSGRGEQYF.

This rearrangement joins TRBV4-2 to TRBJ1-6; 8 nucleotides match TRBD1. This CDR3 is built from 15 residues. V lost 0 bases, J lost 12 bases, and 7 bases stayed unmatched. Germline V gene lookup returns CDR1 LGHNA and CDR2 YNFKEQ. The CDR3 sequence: CASSQDRGTGIPLHF. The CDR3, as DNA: TGTGCCAGCAGCCAAGATAGAGGGACAGGTATACCCCTCCACTTT.

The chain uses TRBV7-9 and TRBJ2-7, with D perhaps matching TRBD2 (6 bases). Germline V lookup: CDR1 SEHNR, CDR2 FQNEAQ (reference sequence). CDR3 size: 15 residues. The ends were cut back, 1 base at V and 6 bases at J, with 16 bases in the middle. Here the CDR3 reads CASSLDGSVGGEQYF. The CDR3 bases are TGTGCCAGCAGCTTAGACGGGTCCGTGGGGGGCGAGCAGTACTTC.